This T cell receptor beta chain is from a study of blood T cells in healthy people across ages. Study results and caveats: Any changes in expanded clonotypes were possibly confounded, as donor CMV status remained unknown. More naive CD4+ cells and higher diversity marked long-lived donors relative to aged donors.

With a J-beta primer mix and a sample-barcoded 5' primer, a second PCR ran roughly 7 to 11 cycles. TCRdb itself ran the 5' RACE reads through MiXCR, one entry per CDR3 protein. The sample consists of around 500,000 distinct CDR3 sequences, around 27% of them appearing once. This clonotype was observed at least ten times. What it recognizes is unknown. Total RNA extraction produced at least 5.5 micrograms (per sample) for the study. The CDR3 is 18 amino acids. Trimming cost V 5 bases and J 0 bases; bases outside gene matches: 9. Germline CDR1 is SEHNR and CDR2 is FQNEAQ (reference sequence). These data also featured in a second study, about T cells of mothers and their children. In that study: cDNA synthesis used all extracted RNA, about 1.5 ug per 15 ul.

What was sequenced was blood. The sequence derives from a boy aged 2 to 10 in good health. The chain uses TRBV7-9 and TRBJ2-2, with TRBD2 matching over 10 bases. The CDR3, as DNA: TGTGCCAGCAGCCTCACGCCGGGACTAGCGTCGAACACCGGGGAGCTGTTTTTT. This translates into CASSLTPGLASNTGELFF. The complete variable domain, with remaining parts taken from reference TRBV7-9 and TRBJ2-2, reads DTGVSQNPRHKITKRGQNVTFRCDPISEHNRLYWYRQTLGQGPEFLTYFQNEAQLEKSRLLSDRFSAERPKGSFSTLEIQRTEQGDSAMYLCASSLTPGLASNTGELFFGEGSRLTVL.